The 5 T cell receptor beta chains below all came from one sample that was sequenced in a study of shared clonotypes between healthy human individuals. The table came from immunoSEQ multiplex PCR; TCRdb's copy has only in-frame clones and leaves some out. The repertoire holds hundreds of thousands of clones, with less than 96% as singletons. The material sequenced was naive CD4+ T cells sorted from blood. Subset: CD45RA+ positively selected. These receptors came from a woman in her twenties or thirties in good health.

This chain connects TRBV5-4 to TRBJ2-7; no clear D gene. The CDR3 totals 13 residues. Germline V CDR1 and CDR2: SGHNT, YYREEE (reference sequence). V was cut by 2 bases and J by 3 bases, with 9 bases left in between. CDR3 in DNA: TGTGCCAGCAGCTTAGGCAACGTCTACGAGCAGTACTTC. Protein product: CASSLGNVYEQYF.

Worth noting for this clone: Additional DNA sequences in this sample encode the identical CDR3. The genes are TRBV28 and TRBJ2-7, with 7 nucleotides matching TRBD1. Germline V gene lookup returns CDR1 MDHEN and CDR2 SYDVKM. Trimming took 5 bases from V and 3 from J; bases not matched to a gene: 7. CDR3 length: 14 amino acids. In DNA form, the CDR3 reads TGTGCCAGCAGTCCCGGGACAGCTCTCTACGAGCAGTACTTC. Its translation is CASSPGTALYEQYF.

In this sample, this clone turned up once. The rearrangement uses TRBV5-1 and TRBJ2-7; no clear D. The germline gives CDR1 SGHRS, CDR2 YFSETQ. The CDR3 is 15 amino acids. The germline V and J ends were trimmed by 3 bases and 7 bases, with 20 bases remaining between them. CDR3 in DNA: TGCGCCAGCAGCTCCTGGGCCTCTCCGCCGGAGGAGCAGTACTTC. Translated: CASSSWASPPEEQYF.

V usage is TRBV2 and J usage is TRBJ2-1; 11 bases map to TRBD2. V was clipped by 6 bases and J by 0 bases; unmatched bases: 4. Germline V gene sequence: CDR1 SNHLY, CDR2 FYNNEI. The CDR3 sequence is 16 residues long. The CDR3 reads CASRLAGGTSYNEQFF. CDR3 bases: TGTGCCAGCAGATTAGCGGGGGGGACCTCCTACAATGAGCAGTTCTTC.

The chain has TRBV2 and TRBJ2-7; no clear D. V shed 9 bases and J shed 1 base, with 7 bases lying between them. This CDR3 is built from 11 residues. CDR1 and CDR2 (germline): SNHLY, FYNNEI. The CDR3 nucleotides are TGTGCCAGTATAATATCCTACGAGCAGTACTTC. This translates into CASIISYEQYF.